The 10 T cell receptor beta chains reported below all come from one sample, sequenced in a study of cytomegalovirus exposure and HLA in healthy donors. This PCR relied on a set of 60 Vbeta primers and 13 Jbeta primers. Generated by immunoSEQ multiplex PCR, the TCRdb table keeps only in-frame clones and is missing some. The sample has about 190,000 clones; roughly 80% are singletons. Sequenced: PBMCs. The receptors were gathered from a woman aged 18 to 35 in good health and CMV-seronegative.

V is TRBV5-1 and J is TRBJ2-1, with 8 bases lining up with TRBD2. CDR1 and CDR2 from the germline V gene are SGHRS and YFSETQ. V gave up 0 bases and J gave up 6 bases; unmatched junction bases: 11. This CDR3 has 17 residues. The CDR3: CASSLGSSGAIVNEQFF. The CDR3 DNA follows: TGCGCCAGCAGCTTGGGAAGTAGCGGGGCGATTGTCAATGAGCAGTTCTTC.

The chain recombines TRBV5-6 with TRBJ2-1, with a tentative D call TRBD2 (7 bases). The CDR3 runs to 16 residues. Trimming cost V 5 bases and J 6 bases, with 21 bases left between them. Germline V gives CDR1 SGHDT, CDR2 YYEEEE. The CDR3 DNA follows: TGTGCCAGCAGGGACAGACGGGACTATCCCCTCAATGAGCAGTTCTTC. It specifies CASRDRRDYPLNEQFF.

The chain couples TRBV11-2 to TRBJ2-1, with D uncertain. This CDR3 has 11 amino acids. Germline assignment: CDR1 SGHAT and CDR2 FQNNGV. The V end was cut by 8 bases, the J end by 6 bases, with 8 bases between. The CDR3 spells CASASSNEQFF. Written as DNA, the CDR3 is TGTGCCAGCGCTAGTTCCAATGAGCAGTTCTTC.

V is TRBV5-1 and J is TRBJ1-1; D is perhaps TRBD1 (6 bases). The CDR3 consists of 14 residues. Germline V lookup: CDR1 SGHRS, CDR2 YFSETQ. V lost 1 base and J lost 1, with 8 bases in between. CDR3 protein: CASSLLQGNTEAFF. The CDR3 nucleotides read TGCGCCAGCAGCTTGTTACAGGGGAACACTGAAGCTTTCTTT.

The chain links TRBV7-9 to TRBJ2-1, with D unresolved. The germline V gene has CDR1 SEHNR and CDR2 FQNEAQ (reference sequence). The CDR3 contains 13 residues. V gave up 5 bases and J gave up 1 base, with 6 bases separating them. CDR3 coding DNA: TGTGCCAGCAGCCTCCCTTCCTACAATGAGCAGTTCTTC. Amino acid sequence: CASSLPSYNEQFF.

CDR3 amino acids: CASSQKRSHFYNEQFF. The CDR3, as DNA: TGCGCCAGCAGCCAAAAAAGATCCCACTTCTACAATGAGCAGTTCTTC. V and J are TRBV4-1 and TRBJ2-1; unclear D gene. V was shortened by 2 bases and J by 3 bases, with 14 bases between the two germline ends. Germline CDR1 reads MGHRA; CDR2 reads YSYEKL. The length of the CDR3 is 16 residues.

This clone was found a few times. V and J are TRBV5-1 and TRBJ2-7, with TRBD2 matching over 7 bases. Trimming cost V 4 bases and J 0 bases; bases outside gene matches: 10. This CDR3 spans 16 amino acids. Per germline, CDR1 SGHRS and CDR2 YFSETQ. CDR3 loop: CASSPVGTKSSYEQYF. The CDR3 DNA reads TGCGCCAGCAGCCCCGTAGGGACTAAAAGCTCCTACGAGCAGTACTTC.

The chain joins TRBV28 to TRBJ2-1; TRBD1 might be the D (7 bases). Trimming cost V 2 bases and J 3 bases, with 17 bases left between them. The V gene's germline CDR1 is MDHEN and CDR2 SYDVKM. This CDR3 has 17 residues. DNA of the CDR3: TGTGCCAGCAGTTTACCAGGGGGGAATCTAAACTACAATGAGCAGTTCTTC. As protein: CASSLPGGNLNYNEQFF. Combining the CDR3 with reference TRBV28 and TRBJ2-1 gives the whole variable domain DVKVTQSSRYLVKRTGEKVFLECVQDMDHENMFWYRQDPGLGLRLIYFSYDVKMKEKGDIPEGYSVSREKKERFSLILESASTNQTSMYLCASSLPGGNLNYNEQFFGPGTRLTVL.

The gene calls are TRBV6-5 and TRBJ2-7; 10 bases agree with TRBD1. The germline gives CDR1 MNHEY, CDR2 SVGAGI. V was pared by 6 bases and J by 4 bases, with 9 bases of the junction left unmatched. The CDR3 loop spans 15 amino acids. The chain's CDR3 is CASRPRTGGLYEQYF. The CDR3 DNA follows: TGTGCCAGCAGACCAAGGACAGGGGGTCTTTACGAGCAGTACTTC.

The chain couples TRBV5-1 to TRBJ2-2; the match to TRBD2 covers 7 bases. The CDR3 has 14 amino acids. CDR1 and CDR2 from the germline V gene are SGHRS and YFSETQ. Trimming took 1 base from V and 3 from J; bases not matched to a gene: 0. The CDR3 nucleotides are TGCGCCAGCAGCTTGAGCGGGGACACCGGGGAGCTGTTTTTT. This translates into CASSLSGDTGELFF.